These T cell receptor beta chains were read from a single sample in a study of cytomegalovirus exposure and HLA in healthy donors. Assay used: immunoSEQ multiplex PCR; TCRdb lists only in-frame clones, some missing. The sample's table shows some 75,000 clones. The sequencing input was PBMCs. The origin of the receptors is a female donor in good health and CMV-seropositive. The CDR3 runs from the conserved cysteine through the conserved F or W. The order of the fields is J gene, D gene, V gene, CDR3 protein, CDR3 DNA. D genes are given only for firm matches.

J gene: TRBJ2-7
D gene: TRBD2
V gene: TRBV5-1
CDR3 protein: CASRSGTSGYEQYF
CDR3 DNA: TGCGCCAGCAGATCCGGGACTAGCGGATACGAGCAGTACTTC

J gene: TRBJ2-7
D gene: .
V gene: TRBV7-8
CDR3 protein: CASSRNAAYEQYF
CDR3 DNA: TGTGCCAGCAGCCGAAATGCGGCGTACGAGCAGTACTTC

J gene: TRBJ1-1
D gene: .
V gene: TRBV6-4
CDR3 protein: CASSQGSRGTEAFF
CDR3 DNA: TGTGCCAGCAGTCAGGGCAGCCGTGGCACTGAAGCTTTCTTT

J gene: TRBJ1-2
D gene: TRBD1
V gene: TRBV9
CDR3 protein: CASSPTTQGSYGYTF
CDR3 DNA: TGTGCCAGCAGCCCAACCACACAGGGGAGCTATGGCTACACCTTC

J gene: TRBJ1-5
D gene: .
V gene: TRBV11-2
CDR3 protein: CASNVRIRGTQPQHF
CDR3 DNA: TGTGCCAGCAACGTACGGATAAGGGGGACTCAGCCCCAGCATTTT

J gene: TRBJ1-5
D gene: .
V gene: TRBV6-6
CDR3 protein: CASSYSGLGGGEAQHF
CDR3 DNA: TGTGCCAGCAGTTACTCGGGCCTGGGGGGGGGCGAGGCCCAGCATTTT

J gene: TRBJ2-3
D gene: .
V gene: TRBV9
CDR3 protein: CASSVGPRIDTQYF
CDR3 DNA: TGTGCCAGCAGCGTTGGGCCCAGGATTGATACGCAGTATTTT

J gene: TRBJ2-6
D gene: TRBD1
V gene: TRBV28
CDR3 protein: CASSPPTGAGANVLTF
CDR3 DNA: TGTGCCAGCAGTCCACCTACAGGGGCTGGGGCCAACGTCCTGACTTTC

J gene: TRBJ1-2
D gene: .
V gene: TRBV6-5
CDR3 protein: CASSHGQFYGYTF
CDR3 DNA: TGTGCCAGCAGTCATGGACAGTTTTATGGCTACACCTTC

J gene: TRBJ1-6
D gene: .
V gene: TRBV10-2
CDR3 protein: CASRDIDNSPLHF
CDR3 DNA: TGCGCCAGCCGGGACATTGATAATTCACCCCTCCACTTT

J gene: TRBJ1-5
D gene: .
V gene: TRBV19
CDR3 protein: CASRGQNQPQHF
CDR3 DNA: TGTGCCAGTAGGGGGCAGAATCAGCCCCAGCATTTT

J gene: TRBJ2-2
D gene: .
V gene: TRBV18
CDR3 protein: CASSPSLAPNTGELFF
CDR3 DNA: TGTGCCAGCTCACCAAGCCTAGCGCCGAACACCGGGGAGCTGTTTTTT

J gene: TRBJ1-5
D gene: .
V gene: TRBV19
CDR3 protein: CASKDSYSNQPQHF
CDR3 DNA: TGTGCCAGTAAAGACAGTTATAGCAATCAGCCCCAGCATTTT

J gene: TRBJ2-1
D gene: .
V gene: TRBV30
CDR3 protein: CAWSGLLDNEQFF
CDR3 DNA: TGTGCATGGTCGGGACTTCTTGACAATGAGCAGTTCTTC

J gene: TRBJ2-1
D gene: TRBD2
V gene: TRBV9
CDR3 protein: CASSVDSGGYNEQFF
CDR3 DNA: TGTGCCAGCAGCGTAGATAGCGGGGGCTACAATGAGCAGTTCTTC

J gene: TRBJ2-2
D gene: .
V gene: TRBV29-1
CDR3 protein: CSVPGSKNTGELFF
CDR3 DNA: TGCAGCGTCCCAGGGTCTAAGAACACCGGGGAGCTGTTTTTT

J gene: TRBJ2-5
D gene: .
V gene: TRBV6-6
CDR3 protein: CASSLGGGGQETQYF
CDR3 DNA: TGTGCCAGCAGCCTCGGGGGAGGGGGCCAAGAGACCCAGTACTTC

J gene: TRBJ2-3
D gene: .
V gene: TRBV11-3
CDR3 protein: CASSPPLGGGAEDTQYF
CDR3 DNA: TGTGCCAGCAGCCCCCCGCTGGGTGGAGGCGCAGAAGATACGCAGTATTTT

J gene: TRBJ1-5
D gene: .
V gene: TRBV28
CDR3 protein: CASSFRQALQSNQPQHF
CDR3 DNA: TGTGCCAGCAGTTTCCGACAGGCCTTGCAAAGCAATCAGCCCCAGCATTTT

J gene: TRBJ2-7
D gene: .
V gene: TRBV9
CDR3 protein: CASSSRGHEQYF
CDR3 DNA: TGTGCCAGCAGCTCCAGGGGCCACGAGCAGTACTTC

J gene: TRBJ1-6
D gene: TRBD1
V gene: TRBV7-8
CDR3 protein: CASSVDRGVFNSPLHF
CDR3 DNA: TGTGCCAGCAGCGTCGACAGGGGAGTATTTAATTCACCCCTCCACTTT

J gene: TRBJ2-7
D gene: TRBD2
V gene: TRBV7-9
CDR3 protein: CASSSAGTSGGWEQYF
CDR3 DNA: TGTGCCAGCAGCTCCGCCGGGACTAGCGGGGGGTGGGAGCAGTACTTC

J gene: TRBJ2-1
D gene: .
V gene: TRBV7-2
CDR3 protein: CASSLVRGLNYNEQFF
CDR3 DNA: TGTGCCAGCAGCTTAGTAAGAGGACTTAACTACAATGAGCAGTTCTTC

J gene: TRBJ2-1
D gene: TRBD2
V gene: TRBV6-1
CDR3 protein: CASRTTSGRWNEQFF
CDR3 DNA: TGTGCCAGCAGAACGACTAGCGGGAGATGGAATGAGCAGTTCTTC

J gene: TRBJ2-1
D gene: TRBD2
V gene: TRBV27
CDR3 protein: CASSLGTSGTVAYNEQFF
CDR3 DNA: TGTGCCAGCAGTTTAGGGACTAGCGGGACAGTTGCCTACAATGAGCAGTTCTTC

J gene: TRBJ2-1
D gene: TRBD2
V gene: TRBV6-1
CDR3 protein: CASSEVDGGGYNEQFF
CDR3 DNA: TGTGCCAGCAGTGAAGTGGACGGGGGGGGCTACAATGAGCAGTTCTTC

J gene: TRBJ2-2
D gene: .
V gene: TRBV6-6
CDR3 protein: CASGPPGELFF
CDR3 DNA: TGTGCCAGCGGGCCCCCCGGGGAGCTGTTTTTT

J gene: TRBJ2-7
D gene: TRBD1
V gene: TRBV10-3
CDR3 protein: CAISGTGGSSYEQYF
CDR3 DNA: TGTGCCATCAGTGGGACAGGGGGTTCTTCCTACGAGCAGTACTTC

J gene: TRBJ2-1
D gene: TRBD2
V gene: TRBV19
CDR3 protein: CASRRTSGVYTYNEQFF
CDR3 DNA: TGTGCCAGTAGGCGTACTAGCGGAGTCTACACCTACAATGAGCAGTTCTTC

J gene: TRBJ1-4
D gene: TRBD1
V gene: TRBV6-5
CDR3 protein: CASSNDRGPNEKLFF
CDR3 DNA: TGTGCCAGCAGCAACGACAGGGGGCCTAATGAAAAACTGTTTTTT

J gene: TRBJ2-1
D gene: .
V gene: TRBV5-6
CDR3 protein: CASSPGVSSYNEQFF
CDR3 DNA: TGTGCCAGCAGCCCCGGTGTTAGCTCCTACAATGAGCAGTTCTTC

J gene: TRBJ1-1
D gene: TRBD1
V gene: TRBV4-3
CDR3 protein: CASSQDRDLLEAFF
CDR3 DNA: TGCGCCAGCAGCCAGGACAGGGATCTCCTTGAAGCTTTCTTT

J gene: TRBJ2-7
D gene: .
V gene: TRBV7-2
CDR3 protein: CASSLGVLSYEQYF
CDR3 DNA: TGTGCCAGCAGCTTAGGAGTATTATCCTACGAGCAGTACTTC

J gene: TRBJ1-2
D gene: .
V gene: TRBV28
CDR3 protein: CASSSGVYHGYTF
CDR3 DNA: TGTGCCAGCAGCTCCGGGGTATACCATGGCTACACCTTC

J gene: TRBJ1-5
D gene: .
V gene: TRBV19
CDR3 protein: CASTSGRGPNQPQHF
CDR3 DNA: TGTGCCAGTACCTCTGGTAGGGGCCCAAATCAGCCCCAGCATTTT

J gene: TRBJ1-3
D gene: .
V gene: TRBV30
CDR3 protein: CAWTLYGSSSGNTIYF
CDR3 DNA: TGTGCCTGGACCTTGTACGGGAGCTCCTCTGGAAACACCATATATTTT

J gene: TRBJ2-7
D gene: .
V gene: TRBV28
CDR3 protein: CASSETSSVEQYF
CDR3 DNA: TGTGCCAGCAGTGAGACTAGTAGCGTGGAGCAGTACTTC

J gene: TRBJ2-2
D gene: .
V gene: TRBV29-1
CDR3 protein: CSVGVGGGQNTGELFF
CDR3 DNA: TGCAGCGTTGGGGTGGGCGGGGGCCAGAACACCGGGGAGCTGTTTTTT

J gene: TRBJ1-3
D gene: .
V gene: TRBV9
CDR3 protein: CASSATGSSGNTIYF
CDR3 DNA: TGTGCCAGCAGCGCCACAGGGAGCTCTGGAAACACCATATATTTT

J gene: TRBJ1-2
D gene: .
V gene: TRBV9
CDR3 protein: CASSNSRGYTF
CDR3 DNA: TGTGCCAGCAGCAACTCCAGGGGCTACACCTTC

J gene: TRBJ1-5
D gene: .
V gene: TRBV30
CDR3 protein: CAWSGQSNQPQHF
CDR3 DNA: TGTGCCTGGAGTGGACAGAGCAATCAGCCCCAGCATTTT

J gene: TRBJ2-6
D gene: .
V gene: TRBV6-5
CDR3 protein: CASSSRSGANVLTF
CDR3 DNA: TGTGCCAGCAGCTCCCGGTCTGGGGCCAACGTCCTGACTTTC

J gene: TRBJ2-7
D gene: TRBD2
V gene: TRBV4-1
CDR3 protein: CASSNNAGGLRNEQYF
CDR3 DNA: TGCGCCAGCAGTAACAACGCGGGGGGGCTACGAAACGAGCAGTACTTC

J gene: TRBJ2-1
D gene: .
V gene: TRBV19
CDR3 protein: CASKRGYNEQFF
CDR3 DNA: TGTGCCAGTAAAAGGGGTTACAATGAGCAGTTCTTC

J gene: TRBJ2-7
D gene: .
V gene: TRBV7-9
CDR3 protein: CASSRGTGIYEQYF
CDR3 DNA: TGTGCCAGCAGCCGCGGGACCGGGATCTACGAGCAGTACTTC

J gene: TRBJ1-3
D gene: .
V gene: TRBV14
CDR3 protein: CASRGQASGNTIYF
CDR3 DNA: TGTGCCAGCCGAGGACAAGCCTCTGGAAACACCATATATTTT

J gene: TRBJ2-1
D gene: .
V gene: TRBV7-2
CDR3 protein: CASSFGGSYNEQFF
CDR3 DNA: TGTGCCAGCAGCTTTGGAGGGTCCTACAATGAGCAGTTCTTC

J gene: TRBJ1-1
D gene: .
V gene: TRBV7-2
CDR3 protein: CASSLGGPGVVTEAFF
CDR3 DNA: TGTGCCAGCAGCTTAGGGGGCCCAGGGGTCGTCACTGAAGCTTTCTTT

J gene: TRBJ2-7
D gene: .
V gene: TRBV29-1
CDR3 protein: CSGYRDNEQYF
CDR3 DNA: TGCAGTGGGTACAGGGATAACGAGCAGTACTTC

J gene: TRBJ2-7
D gene: .
V gene: TRBV27
CDR3 protein: CASSSPRGSTYEQYF
CDR3 DNA: TGTGCCAGCAGTTCCCCACGGGGGTCAACCTACGAGCAGTACTTC

J gene: TRBJ1-4
D gene: TRBD1
V gene: TRBV19
CDR3 protein: CASSIRDRVEKLFF
CDR3 DNA: TGTGCCAGTAGTATACGGGACAGGGTCGAAAAACTGTTTTTT

J gene: TRBJ2-4
D gene: TRBD1
V gene: TRBV25-1
CDR3 protein: CASHRGSGQDKNIQYF
CDR3 DNA: TGTGCCAGCCACAGGGGCTCCGGGCAGGACAAAAACATTCAGTACTTC

J gene: TRBJ2-1
D gene: TRBD2
V gene: TRBV4-1
CDR3 protein: CASSQPSSGGWNEQFF
CDR3 DNA: TGCGCCAGCAGCCAGCCATCTAGCGGGGGGTGGAATGAGCAGTTCTTC